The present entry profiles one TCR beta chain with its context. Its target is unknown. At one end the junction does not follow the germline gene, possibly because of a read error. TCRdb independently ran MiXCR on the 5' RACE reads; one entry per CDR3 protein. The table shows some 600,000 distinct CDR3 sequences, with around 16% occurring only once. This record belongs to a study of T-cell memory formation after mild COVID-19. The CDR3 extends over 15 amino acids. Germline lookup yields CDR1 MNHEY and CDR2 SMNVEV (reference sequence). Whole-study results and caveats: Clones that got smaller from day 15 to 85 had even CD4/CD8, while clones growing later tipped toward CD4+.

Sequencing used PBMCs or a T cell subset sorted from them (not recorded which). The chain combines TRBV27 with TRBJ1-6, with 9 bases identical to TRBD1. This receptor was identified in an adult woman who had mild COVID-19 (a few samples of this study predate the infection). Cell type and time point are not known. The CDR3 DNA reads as TGTGCCAGCAGTGTCGACAGGGGGGCCTCCTCACCCCTCCATTTT. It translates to CASSVDRGASSPLHF.